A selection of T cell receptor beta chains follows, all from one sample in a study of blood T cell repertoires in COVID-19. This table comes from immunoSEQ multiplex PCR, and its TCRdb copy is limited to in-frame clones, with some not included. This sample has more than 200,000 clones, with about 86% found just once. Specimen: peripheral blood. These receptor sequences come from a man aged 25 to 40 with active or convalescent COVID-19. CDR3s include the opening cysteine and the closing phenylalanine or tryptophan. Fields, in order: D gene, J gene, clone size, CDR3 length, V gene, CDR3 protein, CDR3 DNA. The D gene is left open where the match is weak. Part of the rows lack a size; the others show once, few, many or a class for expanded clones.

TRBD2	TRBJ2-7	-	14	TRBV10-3	CAISALAEAYEQYF	TGTGCCATCAGTGCCCTAGCGGAGGCCTACGAGCAGTACTTC
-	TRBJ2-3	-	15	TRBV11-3	CASSLEGGALDTQYF	TGTGCCAGCAGCTTAGAAGGGGGGGCGCTTGATACGCAGTATTTT
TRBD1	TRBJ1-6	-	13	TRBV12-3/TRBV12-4	CASSRTGDSPLHF	TGTGCCAGCAGTCGTACAGGGGATTCACCCCTCCACTTT
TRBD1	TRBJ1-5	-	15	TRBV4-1	CASSAGTGVNQPQHF	TGCGCCAGCAGCGCCGGGACAGGGGTCAATCAGCCCCAGCATTTT
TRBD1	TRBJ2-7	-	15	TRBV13	CASSSSRDRVHEQYF	TGTGCCAGCAGCTCATCCCGGGACAGGGTACACGAGCAGTACTTC
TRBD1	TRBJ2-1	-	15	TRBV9	CASSDRDRDDNEQFF	TGTGCCAGCAGCGATCGGGACAGGGATGACAATGAGCAGTTCTTC
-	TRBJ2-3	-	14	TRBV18	CASSPTGYTDTQYF	TGTGCCAGCTCACCGACTGGTTACACAGATACGCAGTATTTT
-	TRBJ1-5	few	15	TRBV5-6	CASRHDTCPNQPQHF	TGTGCCAGCAGACATGACACGTGCCCCAATCAGCCCCAGCATTTT
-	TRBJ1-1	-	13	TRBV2	CASSEDRDTEAFF	TGTGCCAGCAGTGAAGATCGGGACACTGAAGCTTTCTTT
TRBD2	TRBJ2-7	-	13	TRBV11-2	CASSQGLANEQYF	TGTGCCAGCAGTCAGGGACTAGCGAACGAGCAGTACTTC
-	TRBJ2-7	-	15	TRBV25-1	CASSEQGSSQYEQYF	TGTGCCAGCAGTGAGCAGGGGTCATCTCAGTACGAGCAGTACTTC
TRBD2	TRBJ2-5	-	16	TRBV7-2	CASSLSGGLAGETQYF	TGTGCCAGCAGCTTAAGTGGGGGGCTAGCGGGGGAGACCCAGTACTTC
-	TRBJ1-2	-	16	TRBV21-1	CASSRFPGQGIYGYTF	TGTGCCAGCAGCAGATTTCCGGGACAGGGAATCTATGGCTACACCTTC
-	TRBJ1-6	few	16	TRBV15	CATSRDISSYNSPLHF	TGTGCCACCAGCAGAGATATTAGCTCCTATAATTCACCCCTCCACTTT
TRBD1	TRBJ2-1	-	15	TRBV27	CASRPDRGLNNEQFF	TGTGCCAGCAGACCCGACAGGGGGCTAAACAATGAGCAGTTCTTC
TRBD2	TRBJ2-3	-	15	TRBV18	CASSQSGGASDTQYF	TGTGCCAGCTCACAAAGCGGGGGGGCGTCAGATACGCAGTATTTT
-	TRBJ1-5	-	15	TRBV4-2	CASRMTEGSNQPQHF	TGTGCCAGCAGAATGACAGAAGGGAGCAATCAGCCCCAGCATTTT
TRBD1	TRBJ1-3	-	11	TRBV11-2	CASSSPGQANF	TGTGCCAGCAGCTCGCCTGGACAGGCCAATTTT
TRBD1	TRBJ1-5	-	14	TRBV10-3	CAISPTGSNQPQHF	TGTGCCATCAGCCCGACAGGGAGCAATCAGCCCCAGCATTTT
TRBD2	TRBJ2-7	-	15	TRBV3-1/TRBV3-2	CASSQGLAEFYEQYF	TGTGCCAGCAGCCAAGGGCTAGCGGAGTTCTACGAGCAGTACTTC
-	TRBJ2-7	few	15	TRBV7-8	CASSLAVTGPYEQYF	TGTGCCAGCAGCTTAGCGGTGACAGGACCCTACGAGCAGTACTTC
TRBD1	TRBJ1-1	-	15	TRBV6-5	CASSYSTRDRDPAFF	TGTGCCAGCAGTTACTCTACCCGGGACAGGGATCCGGCTTTCTTT
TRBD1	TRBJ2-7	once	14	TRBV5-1	CASTQGGEPGEQYF	TGCGCCTCGACCCAAGGGGGCGAACCAGGCGAGCAGTACTTC
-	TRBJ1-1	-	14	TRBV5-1	CASSFGERDTEAFF	TGCGCCAGCAGCTTTGGCGAGAGGGACACTGAAGCTTTCTTT
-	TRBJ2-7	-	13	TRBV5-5	CASSEGAPGEQYF	TGTGCCAGCAGCGAGGGAGCCCCTGGGGAGCAGTACTTC
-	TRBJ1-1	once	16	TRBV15	CAVGTRPQVGNTEAFF	TGTGCCGTCGGGACACGACCTCAGGTGGGGAACACTGAAGCTTTCTTT
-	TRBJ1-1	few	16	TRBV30	CAWSAGAGVMNTEAFF	TGTGCCTGGAGTGCCGGGGCAGGGGTTATGAACACTGAAGCTTTCTTT
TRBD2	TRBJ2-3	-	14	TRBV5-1	CASSRAGSTDTQYF	TGCGCCAGCAGCCGAGCGGGGAGCACAGATACGCAGTATTTT
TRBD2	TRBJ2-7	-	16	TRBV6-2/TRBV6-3	CASSYATGGDPYEQYF	TGTGCCAGCAGTTATGCCACCGGGGGGGATCCCTACGAGCAGTACTTC
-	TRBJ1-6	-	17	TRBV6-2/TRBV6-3	CASSYSGGSSYNSPLHF	TGTGCCAGCAGTTACAGTGGGGGCAGCTCCTATAATTCACCCCTCCACTTT
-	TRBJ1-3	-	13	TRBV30	CAWSRVLKNTIYF	TGTGCCTGGAGTCGGGTATTAAAAAACACCATATATTTT
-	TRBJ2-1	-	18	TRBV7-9	CASSPDQIGVYSYNEQFF	TGTGCCAGCAGCCCAGACCAGATAGGGGTTTACTCCTACAATGAGCAGTTCTTC